This T cell receptor (beta chain) was found in a study of blood T cell repertoires in COVID-19. Study-wide context: PBMCs, B-cell-depleted T cells, or T cells provided the cDNA or gDNA that made up the material.

CDR1 and CDR2 (germline): ENHRY, SYGVKD. This CDR3 comprises 16 residues. V dropped 4 bases and J dropped 4; count of bases not matched to a gene: 12. Profiling relied on immunoSEQ multiplex PCR, and the TCRdb table lists in-frame clones only, not all of them. The data hold about 55,000 clones, with about 90% observed a single time. The TCR sequence derives from a human donor with active COVID-19. The donor label of this sample is uncertain. This chain connects TRBV10-3 to TRBJ1-1; 7 bases fit TRBD1. The sequenced sample consisted of peripheral blood. In DNA, the CDR3 is TGTGCCATCAGTGGAGGCAGGTCGTCAGGGGGCACTGAAGCTTTCTTT. This codes for CAISGGRSSGGTEAFF.